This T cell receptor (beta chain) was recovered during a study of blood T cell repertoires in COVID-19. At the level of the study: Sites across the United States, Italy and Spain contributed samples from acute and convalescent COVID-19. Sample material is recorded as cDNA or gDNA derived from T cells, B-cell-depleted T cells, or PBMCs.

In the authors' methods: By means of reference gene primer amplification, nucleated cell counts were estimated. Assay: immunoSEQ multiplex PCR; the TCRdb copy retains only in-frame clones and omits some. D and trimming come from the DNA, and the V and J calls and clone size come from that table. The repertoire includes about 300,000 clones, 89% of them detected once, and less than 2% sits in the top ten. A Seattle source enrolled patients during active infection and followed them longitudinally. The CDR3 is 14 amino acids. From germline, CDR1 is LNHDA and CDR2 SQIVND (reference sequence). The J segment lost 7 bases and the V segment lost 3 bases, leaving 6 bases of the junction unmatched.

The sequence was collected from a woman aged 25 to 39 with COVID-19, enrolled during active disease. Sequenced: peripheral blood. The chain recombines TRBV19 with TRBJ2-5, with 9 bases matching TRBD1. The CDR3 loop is CASSMTGGLATQYF. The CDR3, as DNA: TGTGCCAGTAGTATGACAGGGGGTCTGGCGACCCAGTACTTC.